One sample yielded the 7 T cell receptor beta chains listed below, sequenced in a study of shared clonotypes between healthy human individuals. Positively selected for CCR7, the CD45RO-negative cells used as naive CD8 cells excluded terminally differentiated effector memory CD45RA+ cells. Clones were read by immunoSEQ multiplex PCR, and TCRdb kept only the in-frame ones, dropping some. Of 2 million to 2.5 million clones listed, less than 95% were seen once; the top ten hold about 1.1%. Sequenced input: naive CD8+ T cells sorted from blood. These receptors were collected from a man aged 18 to 30 in good health.

V gene TRBV11-2 combines with J gene TRBJ2-5, with no clear D. Germline loops: CDR1 SGHAT, CDR2 FQNNGV. Trimming pared 5 bases from V and 2 bases from J, leaving 9 bases between. The CDR3 loop spans 13 amino acids. The chain's CDR3 is CASSHGPQETQYF. The CDR3, as DNA: TGTGCCAGCAGCCATGGGCCGCAAGAGACCCAGTACTTC.

The gene calls are TRBV6-6 and TRBJ1-4, with 7 bases matching TRBD1. The J segment lost 0 bases and the V segment lost 5 bases, leaving 0 bases of the junction unmatched. CDR3 length: 14 residues. Germline CDR1 reads MNHNY; CDR2 reads SVGAGI (reference sequence). As DNA, the CDR3 is TGTGCCAGCAGTCAGGGGGCAACTAATGAAAAACTGTTTTTT. Protein: CASSQGATNEKLFF.

CDR3 amino acids: CASTPGTGGFDEQFF. CDR3 in DNA: TGTGCCAGCACTCCCGGGACAGGGGGCTTCGATGAGCAGTTCTTC. This sequence joins TRBV5-4 and TRBJ2-1; the match to TRBD1 covers 12 bases. Germline CDR1 is SGHNT and CDR2 is YYREEE (reference sequence). There are 15 residues in the CDR3. V shed 6 bases, J shed 8 bases, and the junction held 9 bases outside the gene matches.

About this clone itself: In the same sample, other DNA sequences code for this CDR3. The V call is TRBV11-2, the J call TRBJ2-7, with D perhaps TRBD1 or TRBD2 (5 bases each). Between the trimmed V and J ends, which lost 3 bases and 4 bases, there was a span of 7 bases. The germline CDR1 and CDR2 sequences are SGHAT and FQNNGV. This CDR3 is built from 12 residues. The CDR3 nucleotides are TGTGCCAGCAGCTTTGAGGGGTACGAGCAGTACTTC. This gives the protein CASSFEGYEQYF.

The J gene is TRBJ2-5, the V gene TRBV7-9; TRBD2 aligns across 7 bases. The V gene end was trimmed by 2 bases and the J gene end by 5 bases; junction bases not matched to a gene: 8. Germline CDR1 SEHNR, CDR2 FQNEAQ (reference sequence). The CDR3 extends over 15 amino acids. In DNA, the CDR3 is TGTGCCAGCAGCTTACCCGGGGGAGGGGATGAGACCCAGTACTTC. Residues: CASSLPGGGDETQYF.

The chain employs TRBV13 and TRBJ2-3; D is unresolved. Trimming stripped 0 bases from V and 4 bases from J, with 5 bases between. Looked up from germline, CDR1 is PRHDT and CDR2 is FYEKMQ (reference sequence). The CDR3 has 13 amino acids. The DNA of the CDR3 is TGTGCCAGCAGCTTAGGGACCCCAGATACGCAGTATTTT. Amino acids: CASSLGTPDTQYF.

J is TRBJ1-1 and V is TRBV7-9; D unresolved. Looked up from germline, CDR1 is SEHNR and CDR2 is FQNEAQ (reference sequence). CDR3 size: 12 residues. V lost 1 base and J 10 bases, leaving 10 bases between the germline ends. Here the CDR3 DNA reads TGTGCCAGCAGCTTAGGTGATAACGCAGCTTTCTTT. This codes for CASSLGDNAAFF.